The TCR beta chain described here comes from a study of OX40 agonist ivuxolimab in advanced cancers. Study at large: The group had a mean age of approximately 60 years, ranged from about 23 to 85, and was 80% to 90% male. The study's findings and limits: Low normalized T-cell clonal expansion was additionally recorded for some nonresponders.

V was cut by 0 bases and J by 2 bases, with 8 bases left in between. This CDR3 region has 14 residues. Germline assignment: CDR1 LNHNV and CDR2 YYDKDF (reference sequence). TCRdb keeps only in-frame clones here, not all; method: immunoSEQ multiplex PCR. Among under 20,000 clones listed, approximately 85% were seen once. Patients were excluded for autoimmune disease history or systemic immunosuppression. As regards this clone: Its antigen is currently unknown.

Source: CD4+ or CD8+ T cells sorted from blood, taken in a trial of the OX40 agonist ivuxolimab. This sequence joins TRBV15 and TRBJ2-7; D not resolved. The TCR originated in an adult with an advanced solid tumor such as melanoma, head and neck, liver or kidney cancer. In DNA, the CDR3 is TGTGCCACCAGCAGAGAACAGATGGCCTACGAGCAGTACTTC. This gives the protein CATSREQMAYEQYF.